The present entry profiles one T cell receptor (beta chain) with its context. Its antigen is currently unknown. The entry originates in a study of CD8 T cells in ankylosing spondylitis. Study results and caveats: Reactive arthritis synovial fluid and blood were previously reported to contain some motif variants. There was reportedly significant enrichment of clones that were disease-linked in matched ankylosing spondylitis synovial fluid. Disease-linked clones bore a CD8+ phenotype, appearing relatively rarely in peripheral blood. Seemingly characteristic of ankylosing spondylitis blood was a TCR beta motif consisting of 7 or 8 highly homologous variants.

The CDR3 contains 12 residues. The germline V and J ends were trimmed by 9 bases and 7 bases, with 10 bases remaining between them. The V gene's germline CDR1 is MNHEY and CDR2 SVGAGI. Quantitative 5'-RACE with molecular barcodes generated TCR beta libraries. TCRdb redid the calling of the 5' RACE reads with MiXCR, one entry per CDR3 protein. The sample shows fewer than 500,000 distinct CDR3 sequences, 20% to 25% of them seen only once. The sample was blood, either unsorted or a sorted T cell fraction (not recorded which). V gene TRBV6-5 combines with J gene TRBJ1-6, with D tentatively TRBD1 (5 bases). The TCR originated in a male donor with ankylosing spondylitis. CDR3 loop: CASCRGNSPLHF. The CDR3 nucleotides read TGTGCCAGTTGTAGGGGCAATTCACCCCTCCACTTT.